The 5 T cell receptor beta chains given below trace back to one sample, sequenced in a study of blood T cells in healthy people across ages. A second PCR, run for roughly 6 to 11 cycles, used a sample-barcoded 5' primer plus a J-beta primer mix. TCRdb recomputed calls from the 5' RACE reads with MiXCR, one row per CDR3 protein. The sample consists of 760,000 or so distinct CDR3 sequences, 25% of them appearing once. These data also featured in a second study, about T cells of mothers and their children.

The specimen was blood. These receptors were collected from a boy aged 5-17 years in good health.

This clonotype came up a few times. The rearrangement uses TRBV24-1 and TRBJ2-7; D is perhaps TRBD2 (5 bases). Germline V gene sequence: CDR1 KGHDR, CDR2 SFDVKD. With 3 bases removed from V and 6 bases from J, the gap between germline ends came to 8 bases. This CDR3 is 12 amino acids long. The CDR3 nucleotides read TGTGCCACCAGTGATCGGGGAATCGAGCAGTACTTC. It encodes CATSDRGIEQYF.

J is TRBJ1-6 and V is TRBV7-3, with D possibly matching TRBD1 (5 bases). The germline CDR1 and CDR2 sequences are SGHTA and FQGTGA. This CDR3 contains 14 residues. V was cut by 0 bases and J by 8 bases, with 8 bases left in between. CDR3 sequence (DNA): TGTGCCAGCAGCTTAACAGGGGTGGATTCACCCCTCCACTTT. It translates to CASSLTGVDSPLHF.

The rearrangement uses TRBV20-1 and TRBJ2-5; 8 nucleotides line up with TRBD2. Germline V gene lookup returns CDR1 DFQATT and CDR2 SNEGSKA (reference sequence). V gave up 5 bases and J gave up 4 bases; unmatched junction bases: 15. The CDR3 totals 16 residues. Written as DNA, the CDR3 is TGCAGTGCTCTCTCGGTGGCGGGGGGATTCCTAGAGACCCAGTACTTC. Amino acids: CSALSVAGGFLETQYF.

This clonotype came up a few times. The DNA for the CDR3 is TGCGCCAGCAGCCAAGATCATAGAGGTATGAACACTGAAGCTTTCTTT. Amino acid sequence: CASSQDHRGMNTEAFF. The V gene is TRBV4-3, the J gene TRBJ1-1; the D is unclear. V lost 0 bases and J lost 0, with 11 bases in between. CDR1 is LGHNA and CDR2 is YSLEER in the germline V gene. CDR3 size: 16 residues.

J is TRBJ2-3 and V is TRBV7-9; 7 bases map to TRBD2. This CDR3 contains 16 residues. V lost 5 bases and J lost 2; bases outside the gene matches: 10. CDR1 is SEHNR, CDR2 FQNEAQ, per germline (reference sequence). CDR3 bases: TGTGCCAGCAGCCCTCCTGGACTAGGACCCACAGATACGCAGTATTTT. Translating it yields CASSPPGLGPTDTQYF.